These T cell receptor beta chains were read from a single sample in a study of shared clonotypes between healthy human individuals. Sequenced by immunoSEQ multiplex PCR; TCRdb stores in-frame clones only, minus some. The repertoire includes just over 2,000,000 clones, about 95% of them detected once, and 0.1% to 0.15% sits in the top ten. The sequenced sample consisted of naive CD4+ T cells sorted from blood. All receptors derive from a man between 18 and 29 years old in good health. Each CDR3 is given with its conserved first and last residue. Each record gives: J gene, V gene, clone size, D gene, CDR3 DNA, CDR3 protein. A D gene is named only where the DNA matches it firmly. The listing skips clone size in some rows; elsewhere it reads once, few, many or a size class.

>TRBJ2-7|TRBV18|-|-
TGTGCCAGCTCACCATCACTAGGCACAGCCTACGAGCAGTACTTC
CASSPSLGTAYEQYF
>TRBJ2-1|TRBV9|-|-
TGTGCCAGCAGCGTAGACGGGCTCTACAATGAGCAGTTCTTC
CASSVDGLYNEQFF
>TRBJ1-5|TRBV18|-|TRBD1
TGTGCCAGCTCAGAGGGACAGGGCGGCAATCAGCCCCAGCATTTT
CASSEGQGGNQPQHF
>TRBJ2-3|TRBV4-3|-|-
TGCGCCAGCAGCCAAGATAGAGGGAGAGATACGCAGTATTTT
CASSQDRGRDTQYF
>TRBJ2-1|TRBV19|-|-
TGTGCCAGTAGTATTCGGGGGGCCAATGAGCAGTTCTTC
CASSIRGANEQFF
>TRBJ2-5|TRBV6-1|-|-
TGTGCCAGCAGTCCGGGGGCGGCCCAGTACTTC
CASSPGAAQYF
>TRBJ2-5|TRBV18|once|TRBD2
TGTGCCAGCTCAGGGACTACTAAAGAGACCCAGTACTTC
CASSGTTKETQYF
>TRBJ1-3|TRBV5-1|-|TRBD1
TGCGCCAGCAGCCTCCAGGGGGCTGGAAACACCATATATTTT
CASSLQGAGNTIYF
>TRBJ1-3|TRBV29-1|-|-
TGCAGCGTTGTTGGGAATTACGGAAACACCATATATTTT
CSVVGNYGNTIYF
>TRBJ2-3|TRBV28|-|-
TGTGCCAGCAGCCTAAGCACAGATACGCAGTATTTT
CASSLSTDTQYF
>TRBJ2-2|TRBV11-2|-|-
TGTGCCAGCAGCTTAAGAGGAGGGCCCATCCCCGGGGAGCTGTTTTTT
CASSLRGGPIPGELFF
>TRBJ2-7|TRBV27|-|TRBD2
TGTGCCAGCAGTTTATTGCCTAGCGGTTCCTACGAGCAGTACTTC
CASSLLPSGSYEQYF
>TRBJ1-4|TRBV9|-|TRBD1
TGTGCCAGCAGCGTAGGGGCAGGGGGCGGTTCAGCTAATGAAAAACTGTTTTTT
CASSVGAGGGSANEKLFF
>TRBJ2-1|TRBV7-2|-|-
TGTGCCAGCAGCTTAGAATGGTGGAGCTCCTACAATGAGCAGTTCTTC
CASSLEWWSSYNEQFF
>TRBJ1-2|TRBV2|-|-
TGTGCCAGCAGTGCCATCTTAGATGGCTACACCTTC
CASSAILDGYTF
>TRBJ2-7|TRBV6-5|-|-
TGTGCCAGCAGGCGGGGCGCTACCTACGAGCAGTACTTC
CASRRGATYEQYF
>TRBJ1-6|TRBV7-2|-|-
TGTGCCAGCAGCCCGATAGACAGTGCTCCCAATTCACCCCTCCACTTT
CASSPIDSAPNSPLHF
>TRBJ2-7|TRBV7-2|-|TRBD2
TGTGCCAGCAGCTTAGCCGGCAGCGGGATTGGGCTCGAGCAGTACTTC
CASSLAGSGIGLEQYF
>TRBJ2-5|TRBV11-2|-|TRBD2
TGTGCCAGCAGCTTAGATCAGGTTGGACTAGCGGTGGGGAAAGAGACCCAGTACTTC
CASSLDQVGLAVGKETQYF
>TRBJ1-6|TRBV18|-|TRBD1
TGTGCCAGCTCACCGGGGACAGGGTCCTCACCCCTCCACTTT
CASSPGTGSSPLHF
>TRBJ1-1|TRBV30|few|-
TGTGCCTGGAGTGTAGAGGCAGGGCTGGCTTTCTTT
CAWSVEAGLAFF
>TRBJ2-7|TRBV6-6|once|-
TGTGCCAGCAGTTACTTGACAGTAAGCTCCTACGAGCAGTACTTC
CASSYLTVSSYEQYF
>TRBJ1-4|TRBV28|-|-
TGTGCCAGCAGCCCTTATGCAACTAATGAAAAACTGTTTTTT
CASSPYATNEKLFF
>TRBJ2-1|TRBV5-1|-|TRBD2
TGCGCCAGCAGCTTGGTCACCGGCGGGAGTGCTGAGCAGTTCTTC
CASSLVTGGSAEQFF
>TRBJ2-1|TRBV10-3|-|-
TGTGCCATCAGTGGAGGCGGGCCTAGCTCCTACAATGAGCAGTTCTTC
CAISGGGPSSYNEQFF
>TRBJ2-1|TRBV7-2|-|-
TGTGCCAGCAGGATTTGGTTGGAACAAGGCAATGAGCAGTTCTTC
CASRIWLEQGNEQFF
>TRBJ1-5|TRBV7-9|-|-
TGTGCCAGCAGCTTAGCGCAGGGGTTAGGTACCAATCAGCCCCAGCATTTT
CASSLAQGLGTNQPQHF
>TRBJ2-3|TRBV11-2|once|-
TGTGCCAGCAGCGCGTTAAAGGGGAGCACAGATACGCAGTATTTT
CASSALKGSTDTQYF
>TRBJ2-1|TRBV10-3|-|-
TGTGCCATCAGTGAAGGACAGATCTACAATGAGCAGTTCTTC
CAISEGQIYNEQFF
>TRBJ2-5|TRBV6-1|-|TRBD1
TGTGCCAGCATCCCGGGACAGGGGGCAAGGGAGACCCAGTACTTC
CASIPGQGARETQYF
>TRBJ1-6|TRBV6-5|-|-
TGTGCCAGCAGTTACTCGTCCGGGAGCAATAATTCACCCCTCCACTTT
CASSYSSGSNNSPLHF
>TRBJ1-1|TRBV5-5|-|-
TGTGCCAGCTTCGCCCAGCCTAACACTGAAGCTTTCTTT
CASFAQPNTEAFF
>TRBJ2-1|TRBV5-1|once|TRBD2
TGCGCCAGCTCTAGCGGGGGAAACTACAATGAGCAGTTCTTC
CASSSGGNYNEQFF
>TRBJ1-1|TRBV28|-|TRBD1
TGTGCCAGCAGACGGACAGGGGCGTTGACTGAAGCTTTCTTT
CASRRTGALTEAFF
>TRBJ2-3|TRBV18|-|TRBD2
TGTGCCAGCTCACCTCGGGACTACCAGGCAGATACGCAGTATTTT
CASSPRDYQADTQYF
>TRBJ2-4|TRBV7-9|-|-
TGTGCCAGCAGCTTAGGGACCAAAAACATTCAGTACTTC
CASSLGTKNIQYF
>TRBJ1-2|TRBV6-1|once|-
TGTGCCAGCAGTGAAGAGGGGGGCTATGGCTACACCTTC
CASSEEGGYGYTF
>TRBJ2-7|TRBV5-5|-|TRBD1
TGTGCCAGCAGCCCGGACAGGGGTAACGAGCAGTACTTC
CASSPDRGNEQYF
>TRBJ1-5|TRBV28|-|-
TGTGCCAGCAGTTTCACGGCCGGGTATCAGCCCCAGCATTTT
CASSFTAGYQPQHF
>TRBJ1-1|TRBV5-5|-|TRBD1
TGTGCCAGCAGCCTGACAGGGGACACTGAAGCTTTCTTT
CASSLTGDTEAFF
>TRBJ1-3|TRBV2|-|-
TGTGCCAGCAGTGACGGCCTGTACTCTGGAAACACCATATATTTT
CASSDGLYSGNTIYF
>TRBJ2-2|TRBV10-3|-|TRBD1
TGTGCCATCAGTGAGACCGGGACAGGGAAGGCCGGGGAGCTGTTTTTT
CAISETGTGKAGELFF
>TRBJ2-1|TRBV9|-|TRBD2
TGTGCCAGCAGCGTAGCAGTACGGACTAGCGGGAGATTCCACAATGAGCAGTTCTTC
CASSVAVRTSGRFHNEQFF
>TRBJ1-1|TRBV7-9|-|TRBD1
TGTGCCAGCAGTTTGGACAGGGGCGCTGAAGCTTTCTTT
CASSLDRGAEAFF
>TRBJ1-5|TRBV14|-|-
TGTGCCAGCAGCCAGGACAGAGATCAGCCCCAGCATTTT
CASSQDRDQPQHF